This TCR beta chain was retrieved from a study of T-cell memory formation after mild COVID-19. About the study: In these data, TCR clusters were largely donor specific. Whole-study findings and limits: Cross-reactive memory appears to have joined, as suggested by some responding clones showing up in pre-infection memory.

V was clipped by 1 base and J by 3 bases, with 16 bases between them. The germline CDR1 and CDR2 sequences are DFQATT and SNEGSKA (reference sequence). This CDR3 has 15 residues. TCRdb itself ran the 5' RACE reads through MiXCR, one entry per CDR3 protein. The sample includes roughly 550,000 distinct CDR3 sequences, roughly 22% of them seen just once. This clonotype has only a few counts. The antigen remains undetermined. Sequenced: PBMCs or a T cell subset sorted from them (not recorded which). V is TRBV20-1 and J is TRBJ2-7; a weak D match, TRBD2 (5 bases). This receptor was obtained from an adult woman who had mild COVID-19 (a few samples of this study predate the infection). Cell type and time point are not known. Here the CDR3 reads CSARARGSANYEQYF. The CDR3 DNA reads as TGCAGTGCTAGAGCCCGGGGTAGCGCAAACTACGAGCAGTACTTC.